The text below deals with one T cell receptor (beta chain). The antigen remains unidentified. Germline CDR1 WSHSY, CDR2 SAAADI. The trim removed 7 bases at V and 4 bases at J, leaving 5 bases unmatched. This CDR3 has 13 amino acids. A multiplex PCR was run with 60 Vbeta primers and 13 Jbeta primers. Measured with immunoSEQ multiplex PCR; TCRdb has only the in-frame clones, and not every one. The sample has 75,000 to 90,000 clones, and its top ten clones hold approximately 1.5%. This sample was taken from a study of cytomegalovirus exposure and HLA in healthy donors. Whole-study results and caveats: Analysis was carried out at a later point, and it linked a missense DCLRE1C variant to TCR beta V- and J-gene trimming.

The sample taken for sequencing was PBMCs. The genes are TRBV10-2 and TRBJ2-7; 9 nucleotides align to TRBD1. The sequence derives from a woman aged 55-70 years in good health and CMV-seronegative. CDR3 DNA: TGCGCCAGCAAAGGACAGGGGACATACGAGCAGTACTTC. It yields the protein CASKGQGTYEQYF.